This TCR beta chain was captured by sequencing in a study of cytomegalovirus exposure and HLA in healthy donors. Study observations and caveats: Analyzed later, association rates of TCRs varied across HLA loci, with DRB1 most and HLA-C fewest.

As to this clone: As yet, its antigen is unknown.

Trimming removed 6 bases at V and 7 bases at J, with 25 bases between. Germline V gives CDR1 MDHEN, CDR2 SYDVKM. The CDR3 is 16 residues long. PCR amplification relied on 60 Vbeta primers (plus 13 Jbeta primers). The data were produced by immunoSEQ multiplex PCR, yet TCRdb's version contains in-frame clones alone and is incomplete. The sample lists some 130,000 clones, approximately 80% seen once, with approximately 4.2% in the top ten. The TCR was taken from a male donor in good health and CMV-seropositive. Material: PBMCs. The V call is TRBV28, the J call TRBJ2-7; D is perhaps TRBD2 (7 bases). CDR3 in amino acids: CASRGGGGSPRGEQYF. The CDR3 DNA sequence: TGTGCCAGCAGGGGGGGCGGCGGGAGCCCCCGGGGAGAGCAGTACTTC.